The rows below give T cell receptor beta chains drawn from one sample of a study of post-analysis software for immune sequencing data. TCRdb recomputed calls from the PCR reads with MiXCR, one row per CDR3 protein. Here the sample spans 450,000 or so distinct CDR3 sequences, 45% being singletons. Sample: blood. Receptors originate from a girl aged 5-17 years with multiple sclerosis. CDR3s include the opening cysteine and the closing phenylalanine or tryptophan. A D gene is named only where the DNA matches it firmly. Size is omitted from some rows. Given values are once, few, many or a class for expanded clones.

v_call,j_call,d_call,clone_size,cdr3_nt,cdr3_aa
TRBV5-1,TRBJ2-2,.,.,TGCGCCAGCAGCTTGTCCAGGGGACTAAACACCGGGGAGCTGTTTTTT,CASSLSRGLNTGELFF
TRBV5-1,TRBJ2-7,TRBD2,.,TGCGCCAGCAGCTTGTTGGCTAGCGGGCCCCTGGAGCAGTACTTC,CASSLLASGPLEQYF
TRBV20-1,TRBJ1-1,.,.,TGCAGTGCTAGCAGGGGCGCAGGGAACACTGAAGCTTTCTTT,CSASRGAGNTEAFF
TRBV6-5,TRBJ2-7,TRBD2,few,TGTGCCAGCAGTCAGGGACTAGCTGGCGAGCAGTACTTC,CASSQGLAGEQYF
TRBV4-1,TRBJ2-7,.,.,TGCGCCAGCAGCCAGGACATTAGATCCCCTTACGAGCAGTACTTC,CASSQDIRSPYEQYF
TRBV7-8,TRBJ2-3,TRBD1,few,TGTGCCAGCAGCCCCGGGACAGGGACCCTCGATACGCAGTATTTT,CASSPGTGTLDTQYF
TRBV20-1,TRBJ2-7,TRBD2,.,TGCAGTGCTTCCGGGACTAGCCGAACCTACGAGCAGTACTTC,CSASGTSRTYEQYF
TRBV28,TRBJ2-3,TRBD2,.,TGTGCCAGCAGCCCCGCTTATGTAGCGGGAGTAACAGATACGCAGTATTTT,CASSPAYVAGVTDTQYF
TRBV28,TRBJ2-5,.,.,TGTGCCAGCAGTACATTGCAACCTGGGGGAGAGACCCAGTACTTC,CASSTLQPGGETQYF
TRBV5-6,TRBJ1-1,.,few,TGTGCCAGCAGTCCAGAACCGGGACCGCCGAACACTGAAGCTTTCTTT,CASSPEPGPPNTEAFF
TRBV28,TRBJ1-1,.,.,TGTGCCAGCACCTCCTTTTGGGTGAACACTGAAGCTTTCTTT,CASTSFWVNTEAFF
TRBV4-1,TRBJ2-7,TRBD2,.,TGCGCCAGCAGCCCCGGACTAGCGGGAGATCACGAGCAGTACTTC,CASSPGLAGDHEQYF
TRBV15,TRBJ1-5,.,once,TGTGCCACCAGCAGAGTCCCCCTACTCGACAGGAGTAATCAGCCCCAGCATTTT,CATSRVPLLDRSNQPQHF
TRBV29-1,TRBJ1-1,.,.,TGCAGCGTTCATCCTTCGTTGAGCACTGAAGCTTGCTTT,CSVHPSLSTEACF
TRBV15,TRBJ2-3,TRBD1,.,TGTGCCACCAGGACAGGGATGACCACAGATACGCAGTATTTT,CATRTGMTTDTQYF
TRBV20-1,TRBJ1-5,.,.,TGCAGTGCTAGTGGGGATTTTGCCAATCAGCCCCAGCATTTT,CSASGDFANQPQHF
TRBV28,TRBJ2-1,.,.,TGTGCCAGCAGTTTCATCAGGGTTGATGAGCAGTTCTTC,CASSFIRVDEQFF
TRBV5-6,TRBJ1-5,.,few,TGTGCCAGCAGCTTGGCCGGCGGGGGCTATCAGCCCCAGCATTTT,CASSLAGGGYQPQHF
TRBV12-3/TRBV12-4,TRBJ2-3,TRBD2,.,TGTGTCAGCAGTCCAGCGGGGGGGGATACGCAGTATTTT,CVSSPAGGDTQYF
TRBV10-3,TRBJ2-1,.,few,TGTGCCATCAGTCAGGACAGATACAATGAGCAGTTCTTC,CAISQDRYNEQFF
TRBV12-3/TRBV12-4,TRBJ2-7,TRBD1,few,TGTGCCAGCAGTTACGACAGGGCCTCCCCCTACGAGCAGTACTTC,CASSYDRASPYEQYF
TRBV20-1,TRBJ2-7,TRBD1,.,TGCAGTGCTAGAGATGGGACAGTGCTCTACGAGCAGTACTTC,CSARDGTVLYEQYF
TRBV28,TRBJ2-1,.,.,TGTGCCAGCAGTGCTAGCACCCGGTTCTTC,CASSASTRFF
TRBV10-3,TRBJ1-2,.,.,TGTGCCATCAGAAAAACAGGAGGAACTAACTATGGCTACACCTTC,CAIRKTGGTNYGYTF
TRBV15,TRBJ2-7,.,.,TGTGCCACCAGCAGAGATTGGAGCGAGCAGTACTTC,CATSRDWSEQYF
TRBV7-2,TRBJ2-1,.,.,TGTGCCAGCAGCTTAGAACTGCTGGCCACCTACAATGAGCAGTTCTTC,CASSLELLATYNEQFF